The clone carrying this TCR beta chain was counted between two and nine times. Its antigen is unknown. Unique-molecular-identifier-tagged TCR beta cDNA libraries were used. TCRdb redid the calling of the PCR reads with MiXCR, one entry per CDR3 protein. Here the sample spans around 440,000 distinct CDR3 sequences, approximately 46% being singletons. The CDR3 contains 17 residues. Germline loops: CDR1 MNHEY, CDR2 SMNVEV (reference sequence). Deletions cut 5 bases from V and 6 bases from J, with 26 bases between. This entry comes from a study of post-analysis software for immune sequencing data. In the study overall: Relapsing-remitting, secondary progressive and progressive-relapsing forms of multiple sclerosis all featured among disease courses.

Findings of the study overall: Among multiple sclerosis patients, normalized Chao1 diversity was significantly below that of controls. Five TRBV segments were significantly more frequent in patients than in controls. TRBV5-6, TRBV5-1 and TRBV20-1 were among these segments. By F measure, samples from a shared preparation batch strongly co-clustered.

The specimen was blood. The sequence came from a girl aged 5 to 17 with multiple sclerosis. This chain connects TRBV27 to TRBJ2-7, with TRBD1 as a possible D gene (7 bases). CDR3 DNA sequence: TGTGCCAGCAGTCCCACCCAGCAGGGGGGAGTCGGGCGCGAGCAGTACTTC. It is translated as CASSPTQQGGVGREQYF.